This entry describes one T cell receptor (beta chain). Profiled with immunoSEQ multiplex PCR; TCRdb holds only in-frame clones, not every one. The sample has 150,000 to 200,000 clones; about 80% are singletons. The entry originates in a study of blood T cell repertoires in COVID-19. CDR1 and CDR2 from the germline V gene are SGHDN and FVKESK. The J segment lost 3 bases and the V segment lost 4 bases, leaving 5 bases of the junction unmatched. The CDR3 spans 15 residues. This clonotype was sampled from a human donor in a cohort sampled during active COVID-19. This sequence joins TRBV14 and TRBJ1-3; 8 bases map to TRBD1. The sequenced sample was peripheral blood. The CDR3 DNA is TGTGCCAGCAGCCCCGCGACAGGGGTTGGAAACACCATATATTTT. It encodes CASSPATGVGNTIYF.